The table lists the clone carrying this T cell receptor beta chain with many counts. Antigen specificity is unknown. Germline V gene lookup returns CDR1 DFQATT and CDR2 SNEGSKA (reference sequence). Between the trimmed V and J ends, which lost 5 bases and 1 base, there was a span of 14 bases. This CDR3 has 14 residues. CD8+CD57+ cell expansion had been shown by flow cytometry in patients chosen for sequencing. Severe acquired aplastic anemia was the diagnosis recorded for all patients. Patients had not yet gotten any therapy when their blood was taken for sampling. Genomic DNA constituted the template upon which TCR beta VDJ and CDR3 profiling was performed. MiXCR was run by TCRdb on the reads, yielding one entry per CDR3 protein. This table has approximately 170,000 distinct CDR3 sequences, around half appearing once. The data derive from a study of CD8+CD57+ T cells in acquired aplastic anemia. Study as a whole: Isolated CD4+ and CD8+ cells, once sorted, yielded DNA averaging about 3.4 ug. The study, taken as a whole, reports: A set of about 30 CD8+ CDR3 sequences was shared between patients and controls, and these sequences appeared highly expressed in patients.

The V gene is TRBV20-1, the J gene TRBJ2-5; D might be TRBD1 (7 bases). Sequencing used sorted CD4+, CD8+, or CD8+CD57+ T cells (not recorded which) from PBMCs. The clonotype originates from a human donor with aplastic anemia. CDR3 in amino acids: CSAEEGAVQETQYF. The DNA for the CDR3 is TGCAGTGCTGAGGAGGGGGCGGTCCAAGAGACCCAGTACTTC.